Each of the 18 T cell receptor beta chains below was sequenced from the same sample in a study of cytomegalovirus exposure and HLA in healthy donors (dated by TCRdb to about 2017). Library prep was done by the immunoSEQ multiplex PCR assay. Drawn from immuneACCESS, this table holds only the in-frame rearrangements with V and J called that TCRdb kept. Clones are partly lost; checked studies trace under half to an unresolved V gene and leave the rest unexplained. The sample table records 150,000 or so clones; 86% of these occur just once. Jointly, the top ten make up approximately 20% of the sample. The sequenced sample consisted of PBMCs. The receptors were gathered from a man younger than 35 in good health and CMV-seropositive.

V and J are TRBV14 and TRBJ1-1; no clear D gene. Trimming cost V 7 bases and J 0 bases, with 12 bases left between them. CDR1 SGHDN and CDR2 FVKESK come from the germline V gene. CDR3 length: 14 amino acids. The DNA of the CDR3 is TGTGCCAGCACTCCCGGACTAGTGAACACTGAAGCTTTCTTT. Encoded protein: CASTPGLVNTEAFF. The complete variable domain, with remaining parts taken from reference TRBV14 and TRBJ1-1, reads EAGVTQFPSHSVIEKGQTVTLRCDPISGHDNLYWYRRVMGKEIKFLLHFVKESKQDESGMPNNRFLAERTGGTYSTLKVQPAELEDSGVYFCASTPGLVNTEAFFGQGTRLTVV.

The gene calls are TRBV27 and TRBJ1-2; 12 bases are a match to TRBD1. The junction had 7 bases not matched to a gene; V was cut back by 4 bases and J by 7 bases. The V gene's germline CDR1 is MNHEY and CDR2 SMNVEV (reference sequence). The CDR3 has 15 amino acids. In DNA, the CDR3 is TGTGCCAGCAGTTCAGGGACAGGGGGCCCTACTGGCTACACCTTC. It yields the protein CASSSGTGGPTGYTF.

The chain couples TRBV7-9 to TRBJ2-5; 8 bases align to TRBD1. V was pared by 4 bases and J by 4 bases, with 14 bases of the junction left unmatched. The CDR3 is made up of 17 amino acids. CDR1 SEHNR and CDR2 FQNEAQ come from the germline V gene (reference sequence). As DNA, the CDR3 is TGTGCCAGCAGCTCGATGGACAGGGACCGGGTATTAGAGACCCAGTACTTC. Translating it yields CASSSMDRDRVLETQYF.

The CDR3 is CASSQATDQPQHF. CDR3 DNA: TGTGCCAGCAGCCAGGCCACCGATCAGCCCCAGCATTTT. This sequence joins TRBV4-2 and TRBJ1-5; the D is unclear. There are 13 residues in the CDR3. Germline V gene lookup returns CDR1 LGHNA and CDR2 YNFKEQ. Trimming stripped 3 bases from V and 5 bases from J, with 8 bases between.

This clone has more than one count but fewer than ten. This CDR3 is CASSLRLVGRTDTQYF. In DNA form, the CDR3 reads TGTGCCAGCAGCTTACGACTGGTGGGGCGCACAGATACGCAGTATTTT. The chain employs TRBV7-2 and TRBJ2-3; D possibly corresponds to TRBD1 (5 bases). Trimming cost V 2 bases and J 1 base, with 13 bases left between them. In germline, CDR1 is SGHTA, CDR2 FQGNSA. The CDR3 consists of 16 residues.

The chain links TRBV27 to TRBJ2-1, with D perhaps TRBD2 (6 bases). Germline loops: CDR1 MNHEY, CDR2 SMNVEV (reference sequence). The germline V and J ends were trimmed by 0 bases and 9 bases, with 9 bases remaining between them. The CDR3 runs 13 residues. CDR3 amino acids: CASSLSEGSEQFF. As DNA, the CDR3 is TGTGCCAGCAGTTTATCGGAGGGAAGTGAGCAGTTCTTC.

The V and J genes are TRBV27 and TRBJ2-3; 7 nucleotides line up with TRBD2. The V gene's germline CDR1 is MNHEY and CDR2 SMNVEV (reference sequence). V dropped 7 bases and J dropped 4; count of bases not matched to a gene: 14. The CDR3 contains 16 residues. CDR3 nucleotides: TGTGCCAGCACCTCATACGGCGCGGGAGCCCCAGATACGCAGTATTTT. Its protein product is CASTSYGAGAPDTQYF.

The V call is TRBV4-1, the J call TRBJ2-2, with 12 bases that match TRBD2. This CDR3 is built from 19 residues. Germline-derived CDR1 and CDR2 are MGHRA and YSYEKL. With V trimmed by 4 bases and J by 1 base, 10 bases remained unmatched. CDR3 region: CASSRRLAGEVVNTGELFF. The CDR3 region has the DNA TGCGCCAGCAGCCGCAGACTAGCGGGAGAGGTGGTGAACACCGGGGAGCTGTTTTTT.

The CDR3 loop is CASRKGGTGHEKLFF. CDR3 coding DNA: TGTGCCAGCAGGAAAGGGGGAACAGGTCATGAAAAACTGTTTTTT. The gene calls are TRBV11-1 and TRBJ1-4, with TRBD1 as a possible D gene (6 bases). The V gene's germline CDR1 is SGHAT and CDR2 FQDESV (reference sequence). The V end lost 6 bases, the J end lost 6 bases, and 17 bases lay between the germline ends. The CDR3 loop spans 15 amino acids.

This chain links TRBV6-5 with TRBJ2-7; TRBD2 might be the D (6 bases). The CDR3 spans 15 residues. Germline V gene lookup returns CDR1 MNHEY and CDR2 SVGAGI. Trimming shortened V by 2 bases and J by 2 bases, and 13 bases separated the two germline ends. CDR3 DNA: TGTGCCAGCAGTTACGTCGGGGGTGAAGCCTACGAGCAGTACTTC. Protein: CASSYVGGEAYEQYF.

The chain is built from TRBV4-3 and TRBJ2-7; TRBD2 aligns across 8 bases. The CDR3 runs to 15 residues. Germline loops: CDR1 LGHNA, CDR2 YSLEER. V gave up 1 base and J gave up 0 bases; unmatched junction bases: 2. The CDR3 coding sequence is TGCGCCAGCAGCCAAGGACTAGCGTCCTCCTACGAGCAGTACTTC. Protein sequence: CASSQGLASSYEQYF.

The CDR3 sequence: CASSVEIGSGDQEYEQYF. The CDR3 DNA sequence: TGTGCCAGCAGCGTAGAGATCGGATCGGGAGATCAGGAATACGAGCAGTACTTC. This chain connects TRBV9 to TRBJ2-7; the D gene is possibly TRBD2 (6 bases). The CDR3 loop spans 18 amino acids. V lost 0 bases, J lost 4 bases, and 23 bases lay in between. Looked up from germline, CDR1 is SGDLS and CDR2 is YYNGEE.

This clone came up once. The CDR3 reads CASSVAGGNTGELFF. The CDR3 coding sequence is TGTGCCAGCAGCGTAGCGGGGGGTAACACCGGGGAGCTGTTTTTT. The V and J genes are TRBV5-4 and TRBJ2-2, with 10 bases lining up with TRBD2. The V and J ends lost 4 bases and 2 bases, in that order; junction bases with no gene match: 2. Germline CDR1 and CDR2: SGHNT and YYREEE (reference sequence). This CDR3 is built from 15 residues.

The V and J genes are TRBV4-1 and TRBJ2-7, with D uncertain. There are 16 residues in the CDR3. Trimming shortened V by 0 bases and J by 0 bases, and 12 bases separated the two germline ends. Looked up from germline, CDR1 is MGHRA and CDR2 is YSYEKL. CDR3 sequence reads: CASSQDRTLLSYEQYF. The CDR3 nucleotides read TGCGCCAGCAGCCAAGACCGAACTCTCCTCTCCTACGAGCAGTACTTC.

The J gene is TRBJ2-3, the V gene TRBV29-1, with 12 bases that match TRBD2. The V gene's germline CDR1 is SQVTM and CDR2 ANQGSEA. The CDR3 length is 15 residues. Trimming cost V 7 bases and J 3 bases; bases outside gene matches: 8. In DNA form, the CDR3 reads TGCAGCGGGAGACTAGCGGGGGTTTCAACAGATACGCAGTATTTT. It translates to CSGRLAGVSTDTQYF.

This sequence joins TRBV7-3 and TRBJ2-1; 9 nucleotides align to TRBD2. Germline values: CDR1 SGHTA, CDR2 FQGTGA. The CDR3 has 15 residues. The trim removed 5 bases at V and 6 bases at J, leaving 8 bases unmatched. For the CDR3, the DNA is TGTGCCAGCAGCGTTCAGCGGGGGGTCTCCAATGAGCAGTTCTTC. It yields the protein CASSVQRGVSNEQFF.

CDR3 region: CASSFGAIYEQYF. The CDR3 DNA follows: TGTGCCAGCAGCTTTGGGGCCATCTACGAGCAGTACTTC. J is TRBJ2-7 and V is TRBV11-2; tentatively, D is TRBD1 (5 bases). Per the germline V gene, CDR1 is SGHAT and CDR2 is FQNNGV. The length of the CDR3 is 13 residues. V lost 3 bases, J lost 3 bases, and 9 bases lay in between.

The table lists this clone with a few counts. This sequence joins TRBV18 and TRBJ2-4; D is perhaps TRBD2 (5 bases). The ends were cut back, 3 bases at V and 7 bases at J, with 10 bases in the middle. Germline-derived CDR1 and CDR2 are KGHSH and LQKENI. The CDR3 contains 13 residues. CDR3 DNA: TGTGCCAGCTCACCGTCCGAGGGTAACATTCAGTACTTC. This sequence encodes CASSPSEGNIQYF.